Following are 26 T cell receptor beta chains from one sample sequenced in a study of identical twins. TCRdb itself ran the 5' RACE reads through MiXCR, one entry per CDR3 protein. The profile shows approximately 250,000 distinct CDR3 sequences, 6.5% to 8% of them singletons. These same data were also listed under a study on T cells expressing NK-cell markers.

Sequencing was carried out using CD8+ T cells sorted from blood. The receptor set was obtained from a woman aged 18-35 years in good health.

This rearrangement joins TRBV6-1 to TRBJ2-2; D might be TRBD1 (5 bases). The V end was cut by 0 bases, the J end by 7 bases, with 18 bases between. Germline CDR1 MNHNS, CDR2 SASEGT. This CDR3 spans 17 amino acids. Written as DNA, the CDR3 is TGTGCCAGCAGTGAAGCGGTTGATGGGGCGGCTGACGGGGAGCTGTTTTTT. Protein sequence: CASSEAVDGAADGELFF.

V gene TRBV7-2 combines with J gene TRBJ1-1, with TRBD1 matching 8 bases. The germline V gene has CDR1 SGHTA and CDR2 FQGNSA. The ends lost 2 bases at V and 7 bases at J; junction bases unmatched: 6. The CDR3 length is 14 residues. The CDR3 DNA follows: TGTGCCAGCAGCTTATTAACCGGGACAGGTGAAGCTTTCTTT. It translates to CASSLLTGTGEAFF. Complete variable domain (other parts from reference TRBV7-2 and TRBJ1-1): GAGVSQSPSNKVTEKGKDVELRCDPISGHTALYWYRQSLGQGLEFLIYFQGNSAPDKSGLPSDRFSAERTGGSVSTLTIQRTQQEDSAVYLCASSLLTGTGEAFFGQGTRLTVV.

This clonotype was recorded a few times. The DNA of the CDR3 is TGTGCCAGCAGCCCCCAGGCCGGGAGGGCAGATACGCAGTATTTT. Translation gives CASSPQAGRADTQYF. The V call is TRBV9, the J call TRBJ2-3, with 8 bases lining up with TRBD2. J gave up 4 bases and V 4 bases, and 8 bases lay outside the gene matches. This CDR3 comprises 15 residues. Germline V gene data show CDR1 as SGDLS and CDR2 as YYNGEE.

This clonotype was detected ten times or more. The chain joins TRBV21-1 to TRBJ2-1; the D segment call TRBD1 is taken from the table without a DNA check. TRBV21-1 constitutes a pseudogene. The CDR3 consists of 15 residues. The CDR3 region is CASSSTGTGFNEQFF. CDR3 bases: TGTGCCAGCAGCAGTACCGGGACAGGGTTCAATGAGCAGTTCTTC.

This clonotype was seen at least ten times. The rearrangement joins TRBV12-3 or TRBV12-4 to TRBJ2-7, with a tentative D call TRBD1 (6 bases). The CDR3 runs to 12 residues. V gave up 6 bases and J gave up 6 bases, with 12 bases separating them. CDR3 coding DNA: TGTGCCAGCAGCATGGGGGCCATCGAGCAGTACTTC. It specifies CASSMGAIEQYF.

This clonotype was counted many times. The V gene is TRBV20-1, the J gene TRBJ1-1; the D is unclear. V lost 0 bases and J lost 3, with 8 bases in between. The CDR3 extends over 13 amino acids. Germline values: CDR1 DFQATT, CDR2 SNEGSKA (reference sequence). The CDR3 sequence is CSARDTGHTEAFF. As DNA, the CDR3 is TGCAGTGCTAGAGATACGGGCCACACTGAAGCTTTCTTT.

This clonotype was observed many times. The V gene is TRBV6-5, the J gene TRBJ2-3, with a tentative D call TRBD2 (7 bases). V lost 4 bases, J lost 6 bases, and 11 bases lay in between. The CDR3 has 13 amino acids. In germline, CDR1 is MNHEY, CDR2 SVGAGI. In DNA, the CDR3 is TGTGCCAGCAGTTGGGAGGGGGAGGATACGCAGTATTTT. This codes for CASSWEGEDTQYF.

The chain is built from TRBV2 and TRBJ2-3, with D perhaps being TRBD1 or TRBD2 (6 bases each). This CDR3 spans 12 amino acids. In germline, CDR1 is SNHLY, CDR2 FYNNEI. V lost 8 bases and J 6 bases, leaving 12 bases between the germline ends. CDR3 DNA: TGTGCCAGCGTCGGGGGCCGGGATACGCAGTATTTT. It encodes CASVGGRDTQYF.

This clonotype was counted many times. The chain couples TRBV20-1 to TRBJ2-3; the D is unclear. CDR1 is DFQATT, CDR2 SNEGSKA, per germline (reference sequence). V was pared by 0 bases and J by 0 bases, with 13 bases between. This CDR3 spans 16 amino acids. DNA of the CDR3: TGCAGTGCTAGAGAGAGAGACACGATTAGCACAGATACGCAGTATTTT. Protein: CSARERDTISTDTQYF.

This chain uses TRBV11-2 with TRBJ2-7; D call uncertain. This CDR3 spans 12 amino acids. The V gene lost 7 bases and the J gene lost 4 bases, with 11 bases spanning the gap. Germline V gene sequence: CDR1 SGHAT, CDR2 FQNNGV. The chain's CDR3 is CASTELSYEQYF. In DNA, the CDR3 is TGTGCCAGCACCGAGCTCTCTTACGAGCAGTACTTC.

This clonotype was picked up many times. The CDR3: CASSRVGGANTEAFF. CDR3 in DNA: TGTGCCAGCAGCCGTGTAGGGGGCGCGAACACTGAAGCTTTCTTT. The chain is built from TRBV7-9 and TRBJ1-1, with 7 bases matching TRBD1. Germline assignment: CDR1 SEHNR and CDR2 FQNEAQ (reference sequence). Losses at the gene ends were 5 bases for V and 1 base for J; bases not matched to a gene: 7. CDR3 length: 15 amino acids.

This clonotype was seen repeatedly, ten times or more. The rearrangement links TRBV6-2 or TRBV6-3 to TRBJ2-2; D is uncertain. Germline CDR1 reads MNHEY; CDR2 reads SVGEGT. The length of the CDR3 is 14 residues. Trimming cost V 7 bases and J 7 bases, with 16 bases left between them. As DNA, the CDR3 is TGTGCCAGCATCGGTATGACCACGAGCGGGGAGCTGTTTTTT. This codes for CASIGMTTSGELFF.

This clonotype was counted between two and nine times. This chain joins TRBV7-8 and TRBJ2-3, with a tentative D call TRBD2 (5 bases). The CDR3 totals 14 residues. Germline CDR1 and CDR2: SGHVS and FQNEAQ. Between the trimmed V and J ends, which lost 4 bases and 1 base, there was a span of 9 bases. The CDR3 loop is CASSSGIGTDTQYF. The CDR3 DNA is TGTGCCAGCAGCTCCGGGATCGGCACAGATACGCAGTATTTT. Together with reference TRBV7-8 and TRBJ2-3, the CDR3 gives the full variable domain: GAGVSQSPRYKVAKRGQDVALRCDPISGHVSLFWYQQALGQGPEFLTYFQNEAQLDKSGLPSDRFFAERPEGSVSTLKIQRTQQEDSAVYLCASSSGIGTDTQYFGPGTRLTVL.

This clonotype was detected only a few times. The chain is built from TRBV15 and TRBJ1-1, with TRBD1 as a possible D gene (5 bases). The germline gives CDR1 LNHNV, CDR2 YYDKDF (reference sequence). Between the trimmed V and J ends, which lost 0 bases and 4 bases, there was a span of 12 bases. The CDR3 runs 15 residues. CDR3 amino acids: CATSRDRGGATEAFF. Written as DNA, the CDR3 is TGTGCCACCAGCAGAGATCGGGGTGGGGCCACTGAAGCTTTCTTT.

The chain couples TRBV5-6 to TRBJ1-4, with no clear D. The CDR3 sequence is 15 residues long. Looked up from germline, CDR1 is SGHDT and CDR2 is YYEEEE. V was cut by 1 base and J by 8 bases, with 15 bases left in between. The CDR3 loop reads CASSLNVAAWEKLFF. The CDR3 nucleotides are TGTGCCAGCAGCTTGAACGTGGCAGCCTGGGAAAAACTGTTTTTT.

This clonotype has just a few counts. J is TRBJ2-4 and V is TRBV6-5, with 11 positions matching TRBD2. After removal of 2 bases from V and 4 bases from J, the junction contained 13 bases not matched to a gene. In germline, CDR1 is MNHEY, CDR2 SVGAGI. This CDR3 region has 19 residues. The DNA of the CDR3 is TGTGCCAGCAGTTACCCTAGCGGGGGGCTCCCAGTAGCTAAAAACATTCAGTACTTC. Amino acid sequence: CASSYPSGGLPVAKNIQYF.

Ten or more counts support this clonotype. V is TRBV2 and J is TRBJ2-7; D might be TRBD2 (5 bases). Germline V gene data show CDR1 as SNHLY and CDR2 as FYNNEI. The CDR3 is 11 amino acids. V was shortened by 4 bases and J by 6 bases, with 7 bases between the two germline ends. In DNA form, the CDR3 reads TGTGCCAGCAGTGGAGGGTTCGAGCAGTACTTC. It translates to CASSGGFEQYF.

This clonotype has at least ten counts. V is TRBV5-1 and J is TRBJ1-2; 7 positions match TRBD1. CDR3 length: 17 amino acids. Germline CDR1 SGHRS, CDR2 YFSETQ. J lost 0 bases, V lost 6 bases, and 14 bases had no gene match. In nucleotides, the CDR3 is TGCGCCAGCACCCCCGGGACAGCCCATCCCCCTAACTATGGCTACACCTTC. This encodes CASTPGTAHPPNYGYTF.

The rearrangement links TRBV13 to TRBJ1-1; D remains unclear. Germline lookup yields CDR1 PRHDT and CDR2 FYEKMQ (reference sequence). With 4 bases removed from V and 1 base from J, the gap between germline ends came to 13 bases. This CDR3 has 15 amino acids. The CDR3 nucleotides are TGTGCCAGCAGCTCATATTGGGATAGGAACACTGAAGCTTTCTTT. It translates to CASSSYWDRNTEAFF.

In its sample, this clonotype was seen a few times. The V and J genes are TRBV12-3 or TRBV12-4 and TRBJ2-1; 8 bases map to TRBD1. The CDR3 is 16 amino acids. Unmatched junction bases numbered 17, after V lost 7 bases and J lost 9 bases. CDR3 residues: CASTITRAGGGGEQFF. DNA of the CDR3: TGTGCCAGCACCATTACCAGGGCAGGGGGCGGAGGTGAGCAGTTCTTC.

This clonotype occurred many times. The genes are TRBV11-2 and TRBJ2-7; 11 bases match TRBD2. Germline V gives CDR1 SGHAT, CDR2 FQNNGV. V lost 2 bases to trimming and J lost 2 bases; unmatched junction nucleotides: 5. This CDR3 has 16 amino acids. The CDR3 protein is CASSLLAGGPTYEQYF. The DNA for the CDR3 is TGTGCCAGCAGCTTACTAGCGGGGGGTCCAACCTACGAGCAGTACTTC.

There are a few counts of this clonotype. The rearrangement joins TRBV27 to TRBJ2-7, with unresolved D. CDR1 MNHEY and CDR2 SMNVEV come from the germline V gene (reference sequence). The length of the CDR3 is 14 residues. V lost 2 bases and J 6 bases, leaving 14 bases between the germline ends. The DNA for the CDR3 is TGTGCCAGCAGTTTAAAAGGGTATGGGTCCGAGCAGTACTTC. Residues: CASSLKGYGSEQYF.

This clonotype was detected a few times. The J gene is TRBJ2-3, the V gene TRBV5-5; D not certain. Trimming took 1 base from V and 5 from J, leaving 14 bases between them. The CDR3 loop spans 15 amino acids. CDR1 and CDR2 from the germline V gene are SGHKS and YYEKEE (reference sequence). The CDR3, as DNA: TGTGCCAGCAGCTTGATCCGTTTGGTAGGAGATACGCAGTATTTT. Its protein product is CASSLIRLVGDTQYF. Based on the CDR3 plus reference TRBV5-5 and TRBJ2-3, the full variable domain is DAGVTQSPTHLIKTRGQQVTLRCSPISGHKSVSWYQQVLGQGPQFIFQYYEKEERGRGNFPDRFSARQFPNYSSELNVNALLLGDSALYLCASSLIRLVGDTQYFGPGTRLTVL.

This clonotype was seen only a few times. V is TRBV11-2 and J is TRBJ1-3, with a tentative D call TRBD1 (6 bases). The CDR3 length is 16 residues. V was trimmed by 2 bases and J by 0 bases, leaving 11 bases between them. The germline V gene has CDR1 SGHAT and CDR2 FQNNGV. The DNA for the CDR3 is TGTGCCAGCAGCTTACTCGGCAGGGGCTCTGGAAACACCATATATTTT. Translation: CASSLLGRGSGNTIYF.

The chain couples TRBV27 to TRBJ2-7; D uncertain. Trimming removed 4 bases from V and 0 bases from J, with 10 bases in between. The germline V gene encodes CDR1 MNHEY and CDR2 SMNVEV (reference sequence). CDR3 size: 14 residues. In DNA, the CDR3 is TGTGCCAGCAGTTCGGGCTCAATCTCCTACGAGCAGTACTTC. Protein product: CASSSGSISYEQYF.

This clonotype was seen a handful of times. V usage is TRBV7-2 and J usage is TRBJ2-2; D possibly corresponds to TRBD2 (5 bases). V was trimmed by 1 base and J by 5 bases, leaving 17 bases between them. Germline CDR1 SGHTA, CDR2 FQGNSA. This CDR3 has 17 amino acids. DNA for the CDR3: TGTGCCAGCAGCTTAGGGACTTTCCCACTCTCTACCGGGGAGCTGTTTTTT. Its translation: CASSLGTFPLSTGELFF.